The rows below give T cell receptor beta chains drawn from one sample of a study of response to subunit inactivated influenza vaccine. TCRdb independently ran MiXCR on the RT-PCR reads; one entry per CDR3 protein. The top ten hold 10% of the sample, which has about 310,000 distinct CDR3 sequences, over 20% seen once. This material consisted of PBMCs from blood, taken 21 months after vaccination. All receptors derive from a man in his fifties or sixties who received an inactivated influenza vaccine. Both conserved end residues are part of each CDR3. A D gene is named only where the DNA matches it firmly. Size tells how often a clone was seen (once, few, many) or the class of an expanded clone, and some rows leave it out.

d_gene	v_gene	j_gene	abundance	CDR3aa	CDR3nt
NA	TRBV12-3/TRBV12-4	TRBJ1-2	few	CASSAWQGSYGYTF	TGTGCCAGCAGCGCCTGGCAGGGAAGTTATGGCTACACCTTC
NA	TRBV5-1	TRBJ1-1	few	CASSLSAGEAFF	TGCGCCAGCAGCTTGTCGGCAGGTGAAGCTTTCTTT
TRBD2	TRBV19	TRBJ2-6	few	CASSMLAGRSGANVLTF	TGTGCCAGTAGTATGCTAGCGGGGCGCTCTGGGGCCAACGTCCTGACTTTC
TRBD1	TRBV7-2	TRBJ1-5	few	CASSSPGQMQPQHF	TGTGCCAGCAGCTCTCCGGGACAGATGCAGCCCCAGCATTTT
TRBD2	TRBV28	TRBJ2-7	NA	CASRVYSGRYEQYF	TGTGCCAGCAGAGTATATAGCGGGAGGTACGAGCAGTACTTC
TRBD1	TRBV23-1	TRBJ2-2	NA	CASSDRGGLVAGELFF	TGCGCCAGCAGCGATAGAGGGGGCCTCGTTGCCGGGGAGCTGTTTTTT
TRBD1	TRBV27	TRBJ1-2	NA	CASRGTGRVDYTF	TGTGCCAGCAGAGGGACAGGCCGCGTGGACTACACCTTC
TRBD1	TRBV3-1	TRBJ1-6	NA	CASSQTGATGSPLHF	TGTGCCAGCAGCCAGACAGGGGCGACGGGTTCACCCCTCCACTTT
NA	TRBV5-5	TRBJ2-1	few	CASSLVRRANEQFF	TGTGCCAGCAGCTTGGTGCGGAGGGCTAATGAGCAGTTCTTC
NA	TRBV7-2	TRBJ1-2	many	CASSLTVQGFYGYTF	TGTGCCAGCAGCTTAACGGTACAGGGATTCTATGGCTACACCTTC
TRBD1	TRBV4-3	TRBJ2-5	NA	CASSQEYRDRVHF	TGCGCCAGCAGCCAAGAATATCGGGACAGGGTCCACTTC
NA	TRBV2	TRBJ1-5	many	CASRGGNQPQHF	TGTGCCAGCAGGGGTGGGAATCAGCCCCAGCATTTT
TRBD1	TRBV5-6	TRBJ1-4	few	CASSTTPGTGGEKLFF	TGTGCCAGCAGCACCACCCCCGGGACAGGGGGTGAAAAACTGTTTTTT